The 14 T cell receptor beta chains presented below share a single source sample, sequenced in a study of PD-1 blockade in classical Hodgkin lymphoma. Generated by immunoSEQ multiplex PCR, the TCRdb table keeps only in-frame clones and is missing some. This repertoire shows 100,000 to 120,000 clones, roughly 89% found once; its top ten account for around 20%. Regarding time point: cycle 4 day 1 (C4D1), after less than 7 weeks of nivolumab. Relapses following autologous stem cell transplantation were seen in all patients, with brentuximab vedotin exposure varying. This specimen was peripheral blood mononuclear cells (PBMCs), taken before the fourth cycle of nivolumab. All receptors come from a human donor with classical Hodgkin lymphoma.

The V and J genes are TRBV29-1 and TRBJ2-3; 9 nucleotides match TRBD2. V lost 3 bases and J lost 4; bases outside the gene matches: 5. Germline CDR1 SQVTM, CDR2 ANQGSEA. This CDR3 comprises 14 residues. The CDR3 is CSVDRSGRADTQYF. The CDR3 region has the DNA TGCAGCGTTGATCGTAGCGGGAGAGCAGATACGCAGTATTTT.

The chain uses TRBV29-1 and TRBJ1-2, with TRBD1 matching 7 bases. This CDR3 has 15 residues. Germline values: CDR1 SQVTM, CDR2 ANQGSEA. The trim removed 3 bases at V and 6 bases at J, leaving 13 bases unmatched. CDR3 coding DNA: TGCAGCGTTGAGGCCCCTAACGACAGGGTAGATGGCTACACCTTC. It yields the protein CSVEAPNDRVDGYTF.

The chain has TRBV5-4 and TRBJ2-1; TRBD1 matches 7 bases. The CDR3 sequence is 13 residues long. CDR1 is SGHNT and CDR2 is YYREEE in the germline V gene (reference sequence). V trimming: 0 bases; J trimming: 13 bases; junction bases outside the gene matches: 7. CDR3 nucleotide sequence: TGTGCCAGCAGCTTGGGGGGACAGCCCCAACAGTTCTTC. Its protein is CASSLGGQPQQFF. The full variable domain, rest sourced from reference TRBV5-4 and TRBJ2-1, is ETGVTQSPTHLIKTRGQQVTLRCSSQSGHNTVSWYQQALGQGPQFIFQYYREEENGRGNFPPRFSGLQFPNYSSELNVNALELDDSALYLCASSLGGQPQQFFGPGTRLTVL.

V gene TRBV19 combines with J gene TRBJ1-4, with D perhaps matching TRBD1 (6 bases). Germline CDR1 is LNHDA and CDR2 is SQIVND (reference sequence). V gave up 4 bases and J gave up 7 bases, with 13 bases separating them. CDR3 length: 14 residues. The CDR3 nucleotides are TGTGCCAGTAGTAGCGGGGACACTCTTGAAAAACTGTTTTTT. Protein: CASSSGDTLEKLFF. Variable domain in full (rest from reference TRBV19 and TRBJ1-4): DGGITQSPKYLFRKEGQNVTLSCEQNLNHDAMYWYRQDPGQGLRLIYYSQIVNDFQKGDIAEGYSVSREKKESFPLTVTSAQKNPTAFYLCASSSGDTLEKLFFGSGTQLSVL.

This clone was detected only once. The J gene is TRBJ1-1, the V gene TRBV6-5; D possibly corresponds to TRBD1 (6 bases). Germline V gene lookup returns CDR1 MNHEY and CDR2 SVGAGI. V lost 6 bases and J lost 3, with 14 bases in between. CDR3 length: 14 residues. This chain's CDR3 is CASRPNNRDTEAFF. Here the CDR3 DNA reads TGTGCCAGCAGGCCCAATAACAGGGACACTGAAGCTTTCTTT.

This chain links TRBV5-4 with TRBJ1-1; possible D gene TRBD1, 6 bases. The CDR3 is made up of 16 amino acids. The germline V gene encodes CDR1 SGHNT and CDR2 YYREEE (reference sequence). V lost 4 bases and J 4 bases, leaving 20 bases between the germline ends. This CDR3 reads CASSDGGGRRGTEAFF. Here the CDR3 DNA reads TGTGCCAGCAGCGACGGTGGGGGGCGGAGGGGCACTGAAGCTTTCTTT.

V is TRBV5-1 and J is TRBJ1-2, with 8 bases that match TRBD1. CDR1 SGHRS and CDR2 YFSETQ come from the germline V gene. The CDR3 loop spans 14 amino acids. J lost 8 bases, V lost 5 bases, and 11 bases had no gene match. CDR3 loop: CASSSLDRESGYTF. The CDR3, as DNA: TGCGCCAGCAGTTCGCTGGACAGGGAAAGCGGCTACACCTTC. Using reference TRBV5-1 and TRBJ1-2 for the parts outside the CDR3, the full variable domain is KAGVTQTPRYLIKTRGQQVTLSCSPISGHRSVSWYQQTPGQGLQFLFEYFSETQRNKGNFPGRFSGRQFSNSRSEMNVSTLELGDSALYLCASSSLDRESGYTFGSGTRLTVV.

This clone was observed a few times. The chain employs TRBV19 and TRBJ1-1; 8 bases are shared with TRBD1. In germline, CDR1 is LNHDA, CDR2 SQIVND (reference sequence). Trimming removed 5 bases from V and 4 bases from J; junction bases left unmatched: 9. The CDR3 extends over 15 amino acids. CDR3 sequence reads: CASSPQGEVLTEAFF. CDR3 in DNA: TGTGCCAGTAGTCCACAGGGGGAGGTGCTCACTGAAGCTTTCTTT.

The CDR3 nucleotides read TGTGCCAGCAGCCCCCCACCGGGACAGGGGACCAATGAGCAGTTCTTC. Protein product: CASSPPPGQGTNEQFF. The chain employs TRBV28 and TRBJ2-1; 10 bases are shared with TRBD1. Per germline, CDR1 MDHEN and CDR2 SYDVKM. The CDR3 sequence is 16 residues long. J gave up 6 bases and V 6 bases, and 11 bases lay outside the gene matches.

This sequence joins TRBV7-2 and TRBJ2-1; D unresolved. In germline, CDR1 is SGHTA, CDR2 FQGNSA. The V and J ends lost 1 base and 4 bases respectively, with 8 bases between them. This CDR3 has 14 residues. In DNA form, the CDR3 reads TGTGCCAGCAGCTTAGACCCAGCATACAATGAGCAGTTCTTC. Translation: CASSLDPAYNEQFF. The full variable domain, with the rest looked up from reference TRBV7-2 and TRBJ2-1, is GAGVSQSPSNKVTEKGKDVELRCDPISGHTALYWYRQSLGQGLEFLIYFQGNSAPDKSGLPSDRFSAERTGGSVSTLTIQRTQQEDSAVYLCASSLDPAYNEQFFGPGTRLTVL.

This chain joins TRBV6-5 and TRBJ1-1; D is unclear. Trimming pared 4 bases from V and 1 base from J, leaving 4 bases between. The CDR3 runs 12 residues. From germline, CDR1 is MNHEY and CDR2 SVGAGI. The CDR3 loop is CASSSGNTEAFF. The CDR3 coding sequence is TGTGCCAGCAGTTCTGGGAACACTGAAGCTTTCTTT.

V and J are TRBV19 and TRBJ2-1; TRBD2 matches at 7 bases. This CDR3 has 16 amino acids. The germline V gene has CDR1 LNHDA and CDR2 SQIVND (reference sequence). V shed 3 bases and J 3 bases; nucleotides not matched to a gene: 8. This CDR3 reads CASSISPAGFYNEQFF. The CDR3 coding sequence is TGTGCCAGTAGTATCTCACCAGCGGGATTCTACAATGAGCAGTTCTTC.

This sequence joins TRBV27 and TRBJ2-3; 7 bases fit TRBD2. The CDR3 sequence is 16 residues long. In germline, CDR1 is MNHEY, CDR2 SMNVEV (reference sequence). The trim removed 6 bases at V and 3 bases at J, leaving 12 bases unmatched. The chain's CDR3 is CASRRVVGGGTDTQYF. The DNA of the CDR3 is TGTGCCAGCAGGCGAGTGGTGGGGGGGGGAACAGATACGCAGTATTTT.

The chain is built from TRBV4-3 and TRBJ2-1, with D possibly TRBD2 on 6 matching bases. Trimming removed 0 bases from V and 15 bases from J, with 18 bases in between. This CDR3 is built from 14 residues. Germline values: CDR1 LGHNA, CDR2 YSLEER. CDR3 protein: CASSQEGSGGRLFF. The CDR3 DNA reads as TGCGCCAGCAGCCAAGAAGGTAGCGGAGGGCGGCTGTTCTTC.